This T cell receptor (beta chain) was identified during a study of Graves' ophthalmopathy and Graves' hyperthyroidism. Trimming shortened V by 3 bases and J by 3 bases, and 14 bases separated the two germline ends. The CDR3 consists of 14 residues. The V gene's germline CDR1 is DFQATT and CDR2 SNEGSKA (reference sequence). TCR beta CDR3 amplification used RNA transcripts. In the first round, RT-PCR was carried out with HTBI primers, and a multiplex PCR formed the second round. TCRdb re-derived calls from the multiplex PCR reads in MiXCR, one entry per CDR3 protein. The sample holds roughly 380,000 distinct CDR3 sequences, approximately 15% seen once. In its sample, this clonotype was seen many times.

This receptor was taken from a woman aged 18-29 years with stable Graves' hyperthyroidism. The chain joins TRBV20-1 to TRBJ2-5; D might be TRBD1 (5 bases). Sequencing used peripheral blood. DNA of the CDR3: TGCAGTGCTAGGCAGGGTTTGGGGAAAGAGACCCAGTACTTC. This translates into CSARQGLGKETQYF.